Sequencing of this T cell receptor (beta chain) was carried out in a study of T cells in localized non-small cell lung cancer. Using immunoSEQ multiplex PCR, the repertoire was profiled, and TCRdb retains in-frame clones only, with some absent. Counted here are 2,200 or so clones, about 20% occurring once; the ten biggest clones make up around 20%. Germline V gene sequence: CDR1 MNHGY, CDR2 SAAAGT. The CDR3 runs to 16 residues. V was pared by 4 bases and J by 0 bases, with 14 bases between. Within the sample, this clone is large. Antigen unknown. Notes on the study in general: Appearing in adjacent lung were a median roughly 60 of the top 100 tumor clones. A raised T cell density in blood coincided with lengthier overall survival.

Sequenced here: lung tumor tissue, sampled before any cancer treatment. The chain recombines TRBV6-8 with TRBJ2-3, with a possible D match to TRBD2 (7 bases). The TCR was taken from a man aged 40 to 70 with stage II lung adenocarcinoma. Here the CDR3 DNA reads TGTGCCAGCAGTTTATGGCGGGGGCGAAGCACAGATACGCAGTATTTT. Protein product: CASSLWRGRSTDTQYF.